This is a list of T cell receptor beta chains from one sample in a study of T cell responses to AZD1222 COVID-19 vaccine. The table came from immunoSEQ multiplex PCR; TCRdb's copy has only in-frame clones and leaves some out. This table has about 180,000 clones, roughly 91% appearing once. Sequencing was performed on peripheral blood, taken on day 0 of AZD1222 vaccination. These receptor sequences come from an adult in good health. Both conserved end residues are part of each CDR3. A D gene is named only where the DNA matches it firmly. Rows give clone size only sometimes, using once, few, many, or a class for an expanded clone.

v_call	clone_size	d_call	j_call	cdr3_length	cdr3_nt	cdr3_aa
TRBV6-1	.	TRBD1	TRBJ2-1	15	TGTGCCAGCAGTGAATCAGGACAGGATTACAATGAGCAGTTCTTC	CASSESGQDYNEQFF
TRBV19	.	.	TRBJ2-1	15	TGTGCCAGTAGTATGAGGGACATAGACGGAAATGAGCAGTTCTTC	CASSMRDIDGNEQFF
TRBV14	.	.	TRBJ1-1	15	TGTGCCAGCAGCCATTCAGGATTAAGGGGCACTGAAGCTTTCTTT	CASSHSGLRGTEAFF
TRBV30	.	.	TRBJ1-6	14	TGTGCCTGGATTGGGGATACCTATAATTCACCCCTCCACTTT	CAWIGDTYNSPLHF
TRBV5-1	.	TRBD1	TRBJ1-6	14	TGCGCCAGCAGCTCCGGGACAGCGTCGTCACCCCTCCACTTT	CASSSGTASSPLHF
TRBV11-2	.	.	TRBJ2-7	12	TGTGCCAGCAGCCCAAGTACCTACGAGCAGTACTTC	CASSPSTYEQYF
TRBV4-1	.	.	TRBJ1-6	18	TGCGCCAGCAGCCAAGGTTCAGGGGAAGACTCCTATAATTCACCCCTCCACTTT	CASSQGSGEDSYNSPLHF
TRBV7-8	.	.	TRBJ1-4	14	TGTGCCAGCAGTTTAATGGGGGTTGGTGAAAAACTGTTTTTT	CASSLMGVGEKLFF
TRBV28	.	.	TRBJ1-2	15	TGTGCCAGCAGAGGGGGGGGAAATCGGGGAGGTGGCTACACCTTC	CASRGGGNRGGGYTF
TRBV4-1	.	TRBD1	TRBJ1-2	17	TGCGCCAGCAGCAAAGCCGGGACAGGGGCCGCGTTAGATGGCTACACCTTC	CASSKAGTGAALDGYTF
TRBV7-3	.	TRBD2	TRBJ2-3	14	TGTGCCAGCAGCCGCGGGGGTAGCACAGATACGCAGTATTTT	CASSRGGSTDTQYF
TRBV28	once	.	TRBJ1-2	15	TGTGCCAGCAGTCTCCATCCTGACAGGCCCGCTAGCTACACCTTC	CASSLHPDRPASYTF
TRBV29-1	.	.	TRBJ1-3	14	TGCAGCACAGTTACACGCAGCTCTGGAAACACCATATATTTT	CSTVTRSSGNTIYF
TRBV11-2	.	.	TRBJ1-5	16	TGTGCCAGCAGCTTAGGGCAGGGCATGAGGAATCAGCCCCAGCATTTT	CASSLGQGMRNQPQHF
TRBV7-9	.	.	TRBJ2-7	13	TGTGCCAGCAGCTTTAGTACCCTCTACGAGCAGTACTTC	CASSFSTLYEQYF
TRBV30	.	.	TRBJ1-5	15	TGTGCCTGGAGTCCCGGGGACACCAGCAATCAGCCCCAGCATTTT	CAWSPGDTSNQPQHF
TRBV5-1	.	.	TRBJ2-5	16	TGCGCCAGCAGCTTGATAGGAGGGGGCTCACAAGAGACCCAGTACTTC	CASSLIGGGSQETQYF
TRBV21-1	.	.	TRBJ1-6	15	TGTGCCAGCAGCAAACCCGAGGGAAGGGATTCACCCCTCCACTTT	CASSKPEGRDSPLHF
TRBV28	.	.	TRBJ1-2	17	TGTGCCAGCAGAAACCCCTTGAGGGGGTCGAATCCCTATGGCTACACCTTC	CASRNPLRGSNPYGYTF
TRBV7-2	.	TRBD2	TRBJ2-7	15	TGTGCCAGCAGCCCCATAGCGGGACTCTCCTACGAGCAGTACTTC	CASSPIAGLSYEQYF
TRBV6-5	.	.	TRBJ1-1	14	TGTGCCAGCAGCTTAGGTGGGGGAAACACTGAAGCTTTCTTT	CASSLGGGNTEAFF
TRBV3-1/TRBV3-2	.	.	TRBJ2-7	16	TGTGCCAGCAGCCAAAGCGCGTCAGGGAGCCCCTACGAGCAGTACTTC	CASSQSASGSPYEQYF
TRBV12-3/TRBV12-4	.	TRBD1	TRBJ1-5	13	TGTGCCAGCCGACAGGGGGCGGGGAAGCCCCAGCATTTT	CASRQGAGKPQHF
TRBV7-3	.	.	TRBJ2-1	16	TGTGCCAGCAGCTCCGAGGGTCCGGGGAGGTACAATGAGCAGTTCTTC	CASSSEGPGRYNEQFF
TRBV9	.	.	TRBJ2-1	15	TGTGCCAGCAGCGCCGGTCTCGGGCAGTACAATGAGCAGTTCTTC	CASSAGLGQYNEQFF
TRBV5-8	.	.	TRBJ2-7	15	TGTGCCAGCAGCTTCGGGGGGCAGGGGTCCTACGAGCAGTACTTC	CASSFGGQGSYEQYF
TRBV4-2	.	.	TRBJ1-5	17	TGTGCCAGCAGCCAAGATCCCCCAATCAGTGAGGGACAGCCCCAGCATTTT	CASSQDPPISEGQPQHF
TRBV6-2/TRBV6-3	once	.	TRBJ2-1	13	TGTGCCAGCAGTAAAAGGGAACCGGGACAGCAGTTCTTC	CASSKREPGQQFF
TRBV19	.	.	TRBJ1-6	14	TGTGCCAGTAGTATAGACCCAGGGAATTCACCCCTCCACTTT	CASSIDPGNSPLHF
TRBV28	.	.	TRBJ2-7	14	TGTGCCAGCAGTTTGGGGGCCGCGCGGGTAGGGCAGTACTTC	CASSLGAARVGQYF
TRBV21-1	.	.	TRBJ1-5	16	TGTGCCAGCAGCAACTCGGGGGGCCGTAGCAATCAGCCCCAGCATTTT	CASSNSGGRSNQPQHF
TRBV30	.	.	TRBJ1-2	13	TGTGCCTGGAGTCCCGGGACGGCCCATGGCTACACCTTC	CAWSPGTAHGYTF
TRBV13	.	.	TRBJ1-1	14	TGTGCCAGCAGCTTAGGTGGTAGGAGCCCTGAAGCTTTCTTT	CASSLGGRSPEAFF
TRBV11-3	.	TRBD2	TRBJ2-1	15	TGTGCCAGCAGCTCAACTAGCGGGAGGGCCAAGGAGCAGTTCTTC	CASSSTSGRAKEQFF
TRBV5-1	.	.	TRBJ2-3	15	TGCGCCAGCAGCTTGGCCCCGGGCAGGCCAGATACGCAGTATTTT	CASSLAPGRPDTQYF
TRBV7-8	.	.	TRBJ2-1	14	TGTGCCAGCAGCCCGAGTGGGGGGCCAGGTGAGCAGTTCTTC	CASSPSGGPGEQFF
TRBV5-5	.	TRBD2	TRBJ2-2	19	TGTGCCAGCAGCTTGTTACTAGCGGGCCGATCCGTGAACACCGGGGAGCTGTTTTTT	CASSLLLAGRSVNTGELFF
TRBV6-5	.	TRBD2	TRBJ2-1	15	TGTGCCAGCAGTTACGGGGCGGGAGTAGCAAATGAGCAGTTCTTC	CASSYGAGVANEQFF
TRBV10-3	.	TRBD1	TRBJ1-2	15	TGTGCCATCAGTGACCCTATGGACAGGGTGTATGGCTACACCTTC	CAISDPMDRVYGYTF
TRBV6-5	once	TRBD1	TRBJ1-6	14	TGTGCCAGCAGGCAGGGGGAAGTGAATTCACCCCTCCACTTT	CASRQGEVNSPLHF
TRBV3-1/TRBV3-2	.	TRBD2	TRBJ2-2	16	TGTGCCAGCAGCCCCCTGGGGAGCGGGGACACCGGGGAGCTGTTTTTT	CASSPLGSGDTGELFF